The clone carrying this T cell receptor beta chain occurred a few times. Its target is not known. This entry belongs to a study of T cells in localized non-small cell lung cancer. Study observations and caveats: Longer overall survival was associated with a higher density of T cells in the blood. The appearance of a median approximately 57 of the top 100 tumor clones was seen in adjacent lung. Sequencing involved a lone tumor region, leaving heterogeneity possible. It was uninvolved adjacent lung that showed the highest T cell clonality, exceeding tumor.

Trimming pared 6 bases from V and 5 bases from J, leaving 13 bases between. The germline gives CDR1 MDHEN, CDR2 SYDVKM. The CDR3 contains 13 residues. Assay: immunoSEQ multiplex PCR; the TCRdb copy retains only in-frame clones and omits some. The sample has some 85,000 clones, over 70% seen once; the top ten hold 15% to 20%. This TCR was sampled from a man aged 40 to 75 with stage II squamous cell lung carcinoma. The rearrangement uses TRBV28 and TRBJ1-2, with no clear D. Specimen: PBMCs, collected before any cancer treatment. Here the CDR3 DNA reads TGTGCCAGCAGCCGGATCGGAGCTTATGGCTACACCTTC. Residues: CASSRIGAYGYTF.